This entry features one T cell receptor (beta chain) sequence. Its specificity is not known. From germline, CDR1 is SEHNR and CDR2 FQNEAQ (reference sequence). The germline V and J ends were trimmed by 5 bases and 5 bases, with 15 bases remaining between them. This CDR3 is built from 14 residues. The record originates from a study of T cell responses to AZD1222 COVID-19 vaccine. Findings and caveats of the study: It should be noted that donors were predominantly white British and more often female, and clonal diversity was possibly underestimated. AZD1222 recipients seropositive at baseline numbered only five to seven. Vaccine-associated CD4 TCRs spanned spike, dominant at 160-218 and 743-854.

TCRdb's copy holds only in-frame clones and misses some; the assay was immunoSEQ multiplex PCR. This table holds about 130,000 clones, roughly 86% found once. This chain uses TRBV7-9 with TRBJ1-2, with D possibly matching TRBD1 (6 bases). The clonotype originates from an adult who received the AZD1222 COVID-19 vaccine. The sample here was peripheral blood, taken 28 days after the second AZD1222 dose. The CDR3: CASSQGQTTYGYTF. CDR3 sequence (DNA): TGTGCCAGCAGCCAGGGGCAAACCACTTATGGCTACACCTTC.